This T cell receptor (beta chain) is from a study of shared clonotypes between healthy human individuals. The germline gives CDR1 MNHEY, CDR2 SVGAGI. V was cut by 7 bases and J by 2 bases, with 5 bases left in between. There are 11 residues in the CDR3. With respect to this clone: Antigen specificity is unknown.

A split of CD4+ cells into CD45RA+ naive and CD45RA-negative memory subsets was performed. Clones were sequenced by immunoSEQ multiplex PCR, and TCRdb holds only the in-frame ones, with some missing. The sample consists of about 700,000 clones, roughly 70% of them appearing once. Regarding the study as a whole: Naive CD4 clonotypes overlapped across a handful of donors at roughly 5%. It was only blood that was sampled, and tissue repertoires likely differ. Naive subsets tended to show greater estimated richness than memory subsets.

This receptor was taken from a woman aged 25 to 39 in good health. The rearrangement links TRBV6-5 to TRBJ2-5; no clear D gene. Sequencing used memory CD4+ T cells sorted from blood. Indicated subset: CD45RA-negative fraction. The CDR3 nucleotides are TGTGCCAGCACCCAGCAAGAGACCCAGTACTTC. It is translated as CASTQQETQYF.